This T cell receptor (beta chain) was retrieved from a study of blood T cells in healthy people across ages. Of note for this clonotype: Its antigen is unidentified.

Study results and caveats: Long-lived donors carried more naive CD4+ cells and greater diversity than aged donors. Per million T cells, TCR beta diversity dropped about linearly as age rose. One million T cells yielded diversity estimates that were considered underestimates.

Together with a sample-barcoded 5' primer, a J-beta primer mix was included in a second PCR lasting 7 to 11 cycles. MiXCR, run by TCRdb on the 5' RACE reads, gives a single entry per CDR3 protein. This sample carries about 1.4 million distinct CDR3 sequences, 59% of them seen once, and the ten largest clones take 6.5% to 8%. This CDR3 has 13 residues. The V segment lost 5 bases and the J segment 8 bases; nucleotides outside the gene matches: 5. Germline V gene sequence: CDR1 DFQATT, CDR2 SNEGSKA (reference sequence). This receptor was taken from a man aged 18 to 29 in good health. The material sequenced was blood. The chain links TRBV20-1 to TRBJ1-6; 8 bases are a match to TRBD1. The CDR3 sequence is CSAFGQGHSPLHF. DNA of the CDR3: TGCAGTGCTTTCGGACAGGGACATTCACCCCTCCACTTT.